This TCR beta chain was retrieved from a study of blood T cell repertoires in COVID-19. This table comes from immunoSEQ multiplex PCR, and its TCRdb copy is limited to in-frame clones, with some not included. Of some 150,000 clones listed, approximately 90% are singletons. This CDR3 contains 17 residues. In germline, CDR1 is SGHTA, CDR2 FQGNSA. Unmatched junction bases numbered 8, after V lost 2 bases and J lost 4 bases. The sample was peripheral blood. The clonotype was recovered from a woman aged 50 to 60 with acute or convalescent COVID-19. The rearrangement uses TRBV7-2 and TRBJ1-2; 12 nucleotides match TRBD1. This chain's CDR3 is CASSLTAGTGGSYGYTF. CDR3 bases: TGTGCCAGCAGCTTAACGGCCGGGACAGGGGGCAGCTATGGCTACACCTTC.